These 23 T cell receptor beta chains were sequenced from one sample in a study of shared clonotypes between healthy human individuals. Generated by immunoSEQ multiplex PCR, the TCRdb table keeps only in-frame clones and is missing some. The data show 400,000 to 550,000 clones, 79% seen once. The sample comprised PBMCs. Every receptor here comes from a woman in her forties in good health. Some clones in this sample may be carry-over from other donors' samples.

The genes are TRBV30 and TRBJ2-5; possibly TRBD2 for D (6 bases). CDR3 length: 13 amino acids. CDR1 is GTSNPN and CDR2 is SVGIG in the germline V gene (reference sequence). V lost 1 base and J lost 7, with 13 bases in between. CDR3 amino acids: CAWSGLDGGTQYF. The DNA of the CDR3 is TGTGCCTGGAGTGGACTAGATGGTGGGACCCAGTACTTC.

About this clone: In the same sample, other DNA sequences code for this CDR3. The chain couples TRBV14 to TRBJ2-7; D unresolved. Trimming pared 1 base from V and 5 bases from J, leaving 3 bases between. This CDR3 has 11 amino acids. Germline V lookup: CDR1 SGHDN, CDR2 FVKESK. CDR3 in amino acids: CASSQAHEQYF. In nucleotides, the CDR3 is TGTGCCAGCAGCCAAGCTCACGAGCAGTACTTC. Full variable domain (missing parts from reference TRBV14 and TRBJ2-7): EAGVTQFPSHSVIEKGQTVTLRCDPISGHDNLYWYRRVMGKEIKFLLHFVKESKQDESGMPNNRFLAERTGGTYSTLKVQPAELEDSGVYFCASSQAHEQYFGPGTRLTVT.

This clone has just one count. The V gene is TRBV27, the J gene TRBJ2-2; 7 nucleotides line up with TRBD1. V gave up 6 bases and J gave up 4 bases; unmatched junction bases: 11. Per germline, CDR1 MNHEY and CDR2 SMNVEV (reference sequence). The CDR3 extends over 16 amino acids. The CDR3 spells CASRYRTGLSTGELFF. CDR3 nucleotide sequence: TGTGCCAGCAGGTACAGGACAGGCTTAAGCACCGGGGAGCTGTTTTTT.

The chain carries TRBV6-5 and TRBJ2-3; possibly TRBD2 for D (7 bases). The germline CDR1 and CDR2 sequences are MNHEY and SVGAGI. Trimming stripped 5 bases from V and 6 bases from J, with 12 bases between. The CDR3 is 13 amino acids. CDR3 DNA: TGTGCCAGCAGTAGGGAGGGGGTCGATACGCAGTATTTT. Translating it yields CASSREGVDTQYF.

This clone has a single count. The chain joins TRBV5-1 to TRBJ1-1; possible D gene TRBD1, 6 bases. Looked up from germline, CDR1 is SGHRS and CDR2 is YFSETQ. V was clipped by 3 bases and J by 6 bases, with 18 bases between them. The CDR3 contains 15 residues. This chain's CDR3 is CASSSQGGPGAEAFF. Here the CDR3 DNA reads TGCGCCAGCAGCTCCCAAGGGGGGCCAGGGGCTGAAGCTTTCTTT.

As to this clone: A single base separates this from a much larger clone, so it may be a read error. V gene TRBV7-8 combines with J gene TRBJ2-3, with unresolved D. V gave up 6 bases and J gave up 3 bases, with 4 bases separating them. Germline V gives CDR1 SGHVS, CDR2 FQNEAQ. CDR3 size: 11 residues. CDR3 in DNA: TGTGCCAGCAGAGTTACAGATACGCAGTATTTT. This encodes CASRVTDTQYF. The full variable domain, completed using reference TRBV7-8 and TRBJ2-3, is GAGVSQSPRYKVAKRGQDVALRCDPISGHVSLFWYQQALGQGPEFLTYFQNEAQLDKSGLPSDRFFAERPEGSVSTLKIQRTQQEDSAVYLCASRVTDTQYFGPGTRLTVL.

On this clone itself: A far larger clone differs by one base, so this is likely a read error. The chain couples TRBV5-1 to TRBJ2-2; no reliable D call. This CDR3 has 14 amino acids. Germline V gives CDR1 SGHRS, CDR2 YFSETQ. V gave up 0 bases and J gave up 1 base, with 4 bases separating them. CDR3 in DNA: TGCGCCAGCAGCTTGGCACAGAACACCGGGGAGCTGTTTTTT. Translated, it gives CASSLAQNTGELFF.

About this clone itself: The sample holds other DNA sequences that translate to the same CDR3. The CDR3 region has the DNA TGTGCCAGTAGGACTAGCGGGAGAAGAGGGGAAAACGAGCAGTACTTC. It translates to CASRTSGRRGENEQYF. V and J are TRBV27 and TRBJ2-7; TRBD2 agrees at 13 bases. With 9 bases clipped from V and 5 bases from J, the junction kept 13 bases outside the gene matches. CDR1 and CDR2 (germline): MNHEY, SMNVEV (reference sequence). CDR3 size: 16 residues.

CDR3 sequence: CASRIQGLGTGELFF. The CDR3 nucleotides are TGTGCCAGCAGGATACAGGGACTAGGCACCGGGGAGCTGTTTTTT. The chain links TRBV7-9 to TRBJ2-2; 8 positions match TRBD2. Germline CDR1 is SEHNR and CDR2 is FQNEAQ (reference sequence). Trimming removed 6 bases from V and 4 bases from J; junction bases left unmatched: 7. The CDR3 is 15 residues long.

The chain links TRBV13 to TRBJ2-6, with D uncertain. The germline V gene encodes CDR1 PRHDT and CDR2 FYEKMQ (reference sequence). The CDR3 loop spans 14 amino acids. V lost 5 bases, J lost 0 bases, and 5 bases lay in between. CDR3 sequence: CASSTNSGANVLTF. In nucleotides, the CDR3 is TGTGCCAGCAGCACGAACTCTGGGGCCAACGTCCTGACTTTC.

DNA of the CDR3: TGTGCCAGCCAACAGGAGCGGAATACGCAGTATTTT. Amino acid sequence: CASQQERNTQYF. V gene TRBV5-4 combines with J gene TRBJ2-3; either TRBD1 or TRBD2 may fit D (5 bases each). Germline CDR1 SGHNT, CDR2 YYREEE (reference sequence). The CDR3 is made up of 12 amino acids. V was clipped by 7 bases and J by 7 bases, with 13 bases between them.

V gene TRBV30 combines with J gene TRBJ2-1; 9 positions agree with TRBD1. Germline V gene lookup returns CDR1 GTSNPN and CDR2 SVGIG (reference sequence). The CDR3 is 13 amino acids. Unmatched junction bases numbered 2, after V lost 6 bases and J lost 2 bases. CDR3 sequence: CACRQGAYNEQFF. CDR3 DNA: TGTGCCTGTCGACAGGGGGCCTACAATGAGCAGTTCTTC.

The chain uses TRBV28 and TRBJ1-5; D uncertain. From germline, CDR1 is MDHEN and CDR2 SYDVKM. V was shortened by 4 bases and J by 0 bases, with 13 bases between the two germline ends. The CDR3 extends over 16 amino acids. The CDR3 loop reads CASSYRGAYSNQPQHF. Written as DNA, the CDR3 is TGTGCCAGCAGTTACCGCGGAGCGTATAGCAATCAGCCCCAGCATTTT.

The chain couples TRBV5-1 to TRBJ2-2; perhaps D is TRBD1 or TRBD2 (5 bases each). From germline, CDR1 is SGHRS and CDR2 YFSETQ. V gave up 0 bases and J gave up 7 bases, with 7 bases separating them. The length of the CDR3 is 13 residues. CDR3: CASSLGGDGELFF. The DNA for the CDR3 is TGCGCCAGCAGCTTGGGAGGGGACGGGGAGCTGTTTTTT. The complete variable domain, with remaining parts taken from reference TRBV5-1 and TRBJ2-2, reads KAGVTQTPRYLIKTRGQQVTLSCSPISGHRSVSWYQQTPGQGLQFLFEYFSETQRNKGNFPGRFSGRQFSNSRSEMNVSTLELGDSALYLCASSLGGDGELFFGEGSRLTVL.

V usage is TRBV7-9 and J usage is TRBJ1-1, with D tentatively TRBD1 (5 bases). Trimming cost V 3 bases and J 1 base, with 9 bases left between them. The CDR3 extends over 14 amino acids. From germline, CDR1 is SEHNR and CDR2 FQNEAQ (reference sequence). The chain's CDR3 is CASSFAGRNTEAFF. CDR3 nucleotides: TGTGCCAGCAGCTTCGCAGGGAGGAACACTGAAGCTTTCTTT.

The chain uses TRBV6-5 and TRBJ2-7; D gene uncertain. Looked up from germline, CDR1 is MNHEY and CDR2 is SVGAGI. This CDR3 region has 13 residues. V was cut by 1 base and J by 3 bases, with 7 bases left in between. The CDR3 sequence is CASSYLVGYEQYF. CDR3 sequence (DNA): TGTGCCAGCAGTTACTTGGTGGGCTACGAGCAGTACTTC.

This chain links TRBV5-5 with TRBJ1-4; 7 positions agree with TRBD1. With V trimmed by 4 bases and J by 8 bases, 8 bases remained unmatched. Germline lookup yields CDR1 SGHKS and CDR2 YYEKEE (reference sequence). This CDR3 region has 14 residues. The CDR3 reads CASSVASQGEKLFF. CDR3 DNA: TGTGCCAGCAGCGTCGCCTCACAGGGGGAAAAACTGTTTTTT.

The chain carries TRBV7-3 and TRBJ2-3; 11 bases are a match to TRBD2. The length of the CDR3 is 14 residues. CDR1 is SGHTA, CDR2 FQGTGA, per germline. V was clipped by 5 bases and J by 8 bases; unmatched bases: 6. The CDR3 bases are TGTGCCAGCAGCATTAGCGGGAGGGCCGCTACGCAGTATTTT. This codes for CASSISGRAATQYF.

The chain carries TRBV7-9 and TRBJ2-7, with 8 bases matching TRBD2. Germline lookup yields CDR1 SEHNR and CDR2 FQNEAQ (reference sequence). There are 14 residues in the CDR3. The V and J ends lost 5 bases and 2 bases, in that order; junction bases with no gene match: 5. CDR3 sequence reads: CASSIGTSPYEQYF. CDR3 nucleotide sequence: TGTGCCAGCAGCATAGGGACTAGTCCCTACGAGCAGTACTTC.

This clone was counted a few times. CDR3 sequence (DNA): TGTGCCAGCAGCTTAGAGCGCGGGAGGGCCCGTTGGGAGCAGTACTTC. It codes for CASSLERGRARWEQYF. The chain joins TRBV7-2 to TRBJ2-7; TRBD2 matches at 9 bases. The trim removed 1 base at V and 7 bases at J, leaving 11 bases unmatched. Germline values: CDR1 SGHTA, CDR2 FQGNSA. This CDR3 has 16 amino acids.

The gene calls are TRBV18 and TRBJ1-4; D remains ambiguous. Germline-derived CDR1 and CDR2 are KGHSH and LQKENI. Trimming pared 6 bases from V and 3 bases from J, leaving 14 bases between. CDR3 length equals 15 residues. As DNA, the CDR3 is TGTGCCAGCTCGTCGGAATGGGGAGCTAATGAAAAACTGTTTTTT. Its translation: CASSSEWGANEKLFF. The whole variable domain, filled in from reference TRBV18 and TRBJ1-4, reads NAGVMQNPRHLVRRRGQEARLRCSPMKGHSHVYWYRQLPEEGLKFMVYLQKENIIDESGMPKERFSAEFPKEGPSILRIQQVVRGDSAAYFCASSSEWGANEKLFFGSGTQLSVL.

The chain couples TRBV7-9 to TRBJ2-3; D ambiguous. The V and J ends lost 1 base and 3 bases respectively, with 11 bases between them. Germline lookup yields CDR1 SEHNR and CDR2 FQNEAQ (reference sequence). The CDR3 runs 15 residues. CDR3 in amino acids: CASSLGLVATDTQYF. The CDR3 DNA is TGTGCCAGCAGCTTAGGATTAGTGGCGACAGATACGCAGTATTTT.

The CDR3 bases are TGTGCCGCAGGTCGCGGGCCCCCAGGCGAGCAGTACTTC. Residues: CAAGRGPPGEQYF. The V call is TRBV10-3, the J call TRBJ2-7, with a tentative D call TRBD2 (5 bases). V lost 11 bases and J 6 bases, leaving 20 bases between the germline ends. CDR3 length: 13 residues. In germline, CDR1 is ENHRY, CDR2 SYGVKD.